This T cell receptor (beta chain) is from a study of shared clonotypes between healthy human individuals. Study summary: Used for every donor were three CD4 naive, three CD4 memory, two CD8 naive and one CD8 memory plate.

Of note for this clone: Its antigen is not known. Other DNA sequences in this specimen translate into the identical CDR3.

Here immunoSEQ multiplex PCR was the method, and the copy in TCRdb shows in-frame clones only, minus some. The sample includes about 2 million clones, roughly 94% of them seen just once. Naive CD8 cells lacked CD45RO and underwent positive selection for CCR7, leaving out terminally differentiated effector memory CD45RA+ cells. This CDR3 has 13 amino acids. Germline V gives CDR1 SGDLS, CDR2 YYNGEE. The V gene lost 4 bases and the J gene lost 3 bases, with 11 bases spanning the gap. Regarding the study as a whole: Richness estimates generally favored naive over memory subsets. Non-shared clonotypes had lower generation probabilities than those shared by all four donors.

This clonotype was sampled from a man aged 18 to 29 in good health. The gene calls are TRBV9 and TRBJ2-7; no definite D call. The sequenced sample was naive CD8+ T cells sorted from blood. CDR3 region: CASSPSGGYEQYF. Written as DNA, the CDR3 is TGTGCCAGCAGCCCCTCGGGTGGCTACGAGCAGTACTTC.